Shown below are 21 T cell receptor beta chains from a single sample sequenced in a study of early T cells in non-severe SARS-CoV-2 infection. TCRdb re-derived calls from the 5' RACE reads in MiXCR, one entry per CDR3 protein. This sample has about 30,000 distinct CDR3 sequences, with around 5.1% found just once. Input material: whole blood. All receptors derive from an adult who was a healthcare worker with PCR-confirmed SARS-CoV-2 infection or an uninfected control (not recorded which).

The table lists this clonotype with a few counts. The chain combines TRBV11-2 with TRBJ2-1; 8 bases are shared with TRBD1. V shed 6 bases and J 4 bases; nucleotides not matched to a gene: 2. The CDR3 consists of 13 residues. CDR1 is SGHAT, CDR2 FQNNGV, per germline. In DNA form, the CDR3 reads TGTGCCAGCAGGACAGGGGTGTACAATGAGCAGTTCTTC. Translated, it gives CASRTGVYNEQFF.

This clonotype was found many times. The V call is TRBV5-4, the J call TRBJ2-1; TRBD2 matches 11 bases. The CDR3 totals 15 residues. Trimming at V came to 1 base and at J to 8 bases, leaving 5 bases not matched to a gene. CDR1 is SGHNT, CDR2 YYREEE, per germline (reference sequence). The DNA for the CDR3 is TGTGCCAGCAGCTTGCGGTTAGCGGGAGGGGATGAGCAGTTCTTC. Translated: CASSLRLAGGDEQFF.

This clonotype was counted at least ten times. The rearrangement links TRBV3-1 to TRBJ2-1; 13 bases map to TRBD2. CDR1 and CDR2 (germline): LGHDT, YNNKEL (reference sequence). Trimming removed 1 base from V and 0 bases from J; junction bases left unmatched: 0. CDR3 length: 17 residues. For the CDR3, the DNA is TGTGCCAGCAGCCAAGGGACTAGCGGGAGCTCCTACAATGAGCAGTTCTTC. This gives the protein CASSQGTSGSSYNEQFF.

By proportion, this clonotype is medium-sized. The V call is TRBV12-3 or TRBV12-4, the J call TRBJ2-1, with 11 bases identical to TRBD1. V lost 5 bases and J lost 4; bases outside the gene matches: 4. The CDR3 loop spans 15 amino acids. The DNA for the CDR3 is TGTGCCAGCAGTCTGGACAGGGGGCATTACAATGAGCAGTTCTTC. Protein: CASSLDRGHYNEQFF.

The table lists this clonotype with many counts. The rearrangement joins TRBV11-2 to TRBJ1-1; the D gene is possibly TRBD1 (5 bases). This CDR3 is 12 amino acids long. The ends were cut back, 10 bases at V and 8 bases at J, with 17 bases in the middle. Germline V gene sequence: CDR1 SGHAT, CDR2 FQNNGV. The CDR3 nucleotides read TGTGCCACCAGAAGACAGTTCGGAGAAGCTTTCTTT. Translating gives CATRRQFGEAFF.

V and J are TRBV6-2 or TRBV6-3 and TRBJ2-7; 7 nucleotides line up with TRBD1. This CDR3 is built from 13 residues. The germline V gene has CDR1 MNHEY and CDR2 SVGEGT. V shed 0 bases and J 5 bases; nucleotides not matched to a gene: 1. The CDR3 DNA follows: TGTGCCAGCAGTTACTCGAGGGGGCACGAGCAGTACTTC. This gives the protein CASSYSRGHEQYF.

This clonotype was seen many times. The genes are TRBV20-1 and TRBJ2-3; TRBD1 matches at 8 bases. Looked up from germline, CDR1 is DFQATT and CDR2 is SNEGSKA (reference sequence). Trimming cost V 6 bases and J 1 base; bases outside gene matches: 6. This CDR3 has 14 amino acids. The CDR3 DNA reads TGCAGTGCCAGACAGACAGGGGGCACAGATACGCAGTATTTT. It yields the protein CSARQTGGTDTQYF.

A few counts support this clonotype. This chain uses TRBV13 with TRBJ1-3; no definite D call. V was cut by 9 bases and J by 0 bases, with 12 bases left in between. The CDR3 runs to 14 residues. Germline loops: CDR1 PRHDT, CDR2 FYEKMQ (reference sequence). The CDR3 DNA is TGTGCCAGTACCCGGGCCAACTCTGGAAACACCATATATTTT. Protein product: CASTRANSGNTIYF.

This clonotype came up a few times. The chain links TRBV6-6 to TRBJ1-5, with D unclear. CDR3 size: 14 residues. In germline, CDR1 is MNHNY, CDR2 SVGAGI (reference sequence). V gave up 0 bases and J gave up 0 bases, with 3 bases separating them. The CDR3 region has the DNA TGTGCCAGCAGTTACTCGAGTAGCAATCAGCCCCAGCATTTT. This gives the protein CASSYSSSNQPQHF.

This clonotype was seen a handful of times. The chain has TRBV7-9 and TRBJ1-4; TRBD1 matches at 8 bases. The CDR3 consists of 15 residues. CDR1 is SEHNR and CDR2 is FQNEAQ in the germline V gene (reference sequence). V lost 5 bases, J lost 3 bases, and 5 bases stayed unmatched. The CDR3 DNA is TGTGCCAGCAGCAAACAGGGGGGACCTAATGAAAAACTGTTTTTT. This encodes CASSKQGGPNEKLFF.

This clonotype is classed as medium-sized. This chain connects TRBV20-1 to TRBJ1-3; D is ambiguous. Germline values: CDR1 DFQATT, CDR2 SNEGSKA (reference sequence). Trimming removed 6 bases from V and 2 bases from J, with 11 bases in between. There are 13 residues in the CDR3. The chain's CDR3 is CSASPDPGNTIYF. The CDR3 nucleotides read TGCAGTGCATCCCCGGACCCTGGAAACACCATATATTTT.

This clonotype was seen many times. The CDR3, as DNA: TGTGCCAGCTCACCGAGACAGGGTGTCTACGAGCAGTACTTC. It is translated as CASSPRQGVYEQYF. The rearrangement joins TRBV18 to TRBJ2-7; 7 nucleotides match TRBD1. Germline values: CDR1 KGHSH, CDR2 LQKENI. CDR3 length: 14 residues. V was pared by 3 bases and J by 3 bases, with 5 bases of the junction left unmatched.

This clonotype was detected many times. The chain carries TRBV20-1 and TRBJ2-5; TRBD2 matches at 14 bases. Trimming cost V 5 bases and J 3 bases; bases outside gene matches: 2. CDR3 length: 14 residues. Germline V CDR1 and CDR2: DFQATT, SNEGSKA (reference sequence). The CDR3 protein is CSASGLAGEETQYF. CDR3 DNA: TGCAGTGCTTCGGGACTAGCGGGAGAAGAGACCCAGTACTTC.

Many counts were recorded for this clonotype. V usage is TRBV4-2 and J usage is TRBJ2-1; 7 bases map to TRBD2. The germline CDR1 and CDR2 sequences are LGHNA and YNFKEQ. The CDR3 consists of 14 residues. V shed 8 bases and J 11 bases; nucleotides not matched to a gene: 15. CDR3 region: CASGPSGSPYQQFF. CDR3 bases: TGTGCCAGCGGTCCTAGCGGTTCCCCCTATCAGCAGTTCTTC.

This clonotype was seen repeatedly, ten times or more. The chain links TRBV10-3 to TRBJ2-7; D is possibly TRBD2 (6 bases). The CDR3 is made up of 15 amino acids. V gave up 0 bases and J gave up 6 bases, with 15 bases separating them. Looked up from germline, CDR1 is ENHRY and CDR2 is SYGVKD. Here the CDR3 reads CAISESRGPPAEQYF. The CDR3 bases are TGTGCCATCAGTGAGTCGCGGGGACCACCGGCCGAGCAGTACTTC.

At least ten counts were recorded for this clonotype. This CDR3 fails to terminate in the conserved phenylalanine or tryptophan, so it likely reflects a read error. Because the CDR3's place on the DNA is in doubt, the DNA is left out and the CDR3 is given as listed by TCRdb. The rearrangement links TRBV6-1 to TRBJ2-3; TRBD2, the D gene given by the table, was not confirmed from the DNA. CDR1 and CDR2 (germline): MNHNS, SASEGT. The CDR3 region is 13 residues in length, termini included. Here the CDR3 reads CASSEYLGHLTLS.

This clonotype showed up just a few times. V gene TRBV18 combines with J gene TRBJ2-2; no reliable D call. CDR3 size: 15 residues. The V end was cut by 0 bases, the J end by 1 base, with 6 bases between. Germline V gene sequence: CDR1 KGHSH, CDR2 LQKENI. CDR3 sequence (DNA): TGTGCCAGCTCACCACCCCAGCAGAACACCGGGGAGCTGTTTTTT. This encodes CASSPPQQNTGELFF.

Only a few counts were recorded for this clonotype. J is TRBJ1-2 and V is TRBV30, with a possible D match to TRBD1 (5 bases). Germline values: CDR1 GTSNPN, CDR2 SVGIG (reference sequence). The CDR3 totals 14 residues. V gave up 4 bases and J gave up 4 bases, with 16 bases separating them. The CDR3 DNA reads TGTGCCTGGACTACGGGACGAACTGTCTATGGCTACACCTTC. This sequence encodes CAWTTGRTVYGYTF. The whole variable domain, remainder taken from reference TRBV30 and TRBJ1-2, is SQTIHQWPATLVQPVGSPLSLECTVEGTSNPNLYWYRQAAGRGLQLLFYSVGIGQISSEVPQNLSASRPQDRQFILSSKKLLLSDSGFYLCAWTTGRTVYGYTFGSGTRLTVV.

This clonotype was recorded many times. The chain links TRBV18 to TRBJ2-7; D is unclear. Germline V lookup: CDR1 KGHSH, CDR2 LQKENI. This CDR3 comprises 11 residues. Trimming removed 5 bases at V and 4 bases at J, with 6 bases between. The CDR3 reads CASSESYEQYF. CDR3 DNA sequence: TGTGCCAGCTCAGAGAGTTACGAGCAGTACTTC.

The table lists this clonotype with many counts. The V gene is TRBV29-1, the J gene TRBJ2-3; 7 bases are a match to TRBD2. The CDR3 loop spans 15 amino acids. Germline CDR1 is SQVTM and CDR2 is ANQGSEA. The V gene end was trimmed by 6 bases and the J gene end by 0 bases; junction bases not matched to a gene: 9. CDR3 sequence (DNA): TGCAGCGTGGAGCGCGGGACTACTAGCACAGATACGCAGTATTTT. Its translation is CSVERGTTSTDTQYF.

This clonotype was observed at least ten times. This chain joins TRBV11-2 and TRBJ2-1; TRBD2 aligns across 8 bases. Germline CDR1 reads SGHAT; CDR2 reads FQNNGV. CDR3 length: 15 residues. Trimming took 5 bases from V and 4 from J; bases not matched to a gene: 7. The CDR3, as DNA: TGTGCCAGCAGCGATCTAGCGGGTCGGTACAATGAGCAGTTCTTC. Residues: CASSDLAGRYNEQFF.